This TCR beta chain came from a study of blood T cells in healthy people across ages. Study background: Capture by template switching was about one barcoded beta molecule per two T cells.

Primers used in a second PCR of roughly 7 to 12 cycles were a sample-barcoded 5' primer and a J-beta primer mix. CDR3-containing paired-end reads numbering at least 2.5 million came from each sample. One entry per CDR3 protein results from TCRdb running MiXCR on the 5' RACE reads. The sample has roughly 900,000 distinct CDR3 sequences; 25% to 35% are singletons. This clonotype was observed many times. What it recognizes is unknown. General study points: The unknown donor CMV status may have confounded expanded clonotype changes. As age increased, TCR beta diversity per million T cells fell in a roughly linear fashion.

This TCR was sampled from a woman aged 80 or over in good health. The sequenced sample was blood.

Here the CDR3 DNA reads TGTGCCAGCAGTCAAATTCTAGCGGTAGATACGCAGTATTTT. This sequence encodes CASSQILAVDTQYF. The chain combines TRBV7-9 with TRBJ2-3; 7 bases are shared with TRBD2. The germline gives CDR1 SEHNR, CDR2 FQNEAQ (reference sequence). J was trimmed by 5 bases and V by 6 bases; bases with no gene match: 8. The CDR3 covers 14 residues.